This TCR beta chain was profiled in a study of blood T cells in healthy people across ages. Overall study: Per every two T cells, about one barcoded beta molecule was captured by template switching. Overall study findings and caveats: Diversity figures based on one million T cells were deemed too low. More naive CD4+ cells and higher diversity were found in long-lived than in aged donors.

This CDR3 has 13 residues. Germline CDR1 reads SQVTM; CDR2 reads ANQGSEA. V dropped 4 bases and J dropped 13 bases, with 20 bases sitting between them. Whenever a sample was processed, at least 6 million PBMCs were isolated. Then a second PCR, running roughly 7 to 11 cycles, was carried out with a sample-barcoded 5' primer and a J-beta primer mix. TCRdb re-analysed the 5' RACE reads in MiXCR, keeping a single row per CDR3 protein. The sample shows about 2 million distinct CDR3 sequences, around half of them seen only once. Comments on this clonotype: The target antigen is unknown. A much larger clone sits a single nucleotide away, making a read error possible.

The chain links TRBV29-1 to TRBJ2-4; D may be TRBD1 (6 bases). This TCR derives from a middle-aged woman in good health. Sequenced input: blood. This CDR3 is CSVAGAESYKQYF. CDR3 DNA: TGCAGCGTTGCAGGGGCAGAATCCTACAAGCAGTACTTC. Supplemented by reference TRBV29-1 and TRBJ2-4, the full variable domain reads SAVISQKPSRDICQRGTSLTIQCQVDSQVTMMFWYRQQPGQSLTLIATANQGSEATYESGFVIDKFPISRPNLTFSTLTVSNMSPEDSSIYLCSVAGAESYKQYFGAGTRLSVL.